One and the same sample provided the 29 T cell receptor beta chains below, sequenced in a study of somatic mutations in cytotoxic T cells in rheumatoid arthritis. The repertoire was sequenced with immunoSEQ multiplex PCR; TCRdb's copy has only in-frame clones and lacks some. This table has thousands of clones, 77% appearing once. Sequencing used CD8+ T cells sorted from blood, obtained at a follow-up visit. The origin of the receptors is a woman aged 70-85 years with rheumatoid arthritis.

The chain joins TRBV5-1 to TRBJ2-3; D may be TRBD1 (6 bases). CDR3 size: 17 residues. CDR1 and CDR2 from the germline V gene are SGHRS and YFSETQ. V dropped 0 bases and J dropped 0 bases, with 14 bases sitting between them. For the CDR3, the DNA is TGCGCCAGCAGCTTGGAAACAGGGTTCTCTAGCACAGATACGCAGTATTTT. Amino acid sequence: CASSLETGFSSTDTQYF.

The chain carries TRBV28 and TRBJ2-1; no reliable D call. The CDR3 extends over 11 amino acids. Trimming stripped 8 bases from V and 4 bases from J, with 6 bases between. Germline assignment: CDR1 MDHEN and CDR2 SYDVKM. In nucleotides, the CDR3 is TGTGCCAGCGTTAATTACAATGAGCAGTTCTTC. Translated, it gives CASVNYNEQFF.

This clone was seen a few times. The CDR3 DNA is TGTGCCAGCAGTGAAAAGGGGAGCTCCTACGAGCAGTACTTC. Its translation is CASSEKGSSYEQYF. The rearrangement links TRBV2 to TRBJ2-7; possibly TRBD1 or TRBD2 for D (5 bases each). Germline CDR1 SNHLY, CDR2 FYNNEI. The CDR3 consists of 14 residues. V lost 2 bases, J lost 0 bases, and 8 bases lay in between.

The chain combines TRBV11-3 with TRBJ2-1; D not certain. Trimming removed 1 base at V and 3 bases at J, with 10 bases between. The CDR3 is 15 residues long. The germline V gene encodes CDR1 SGHNT and CDR2 YENEEA. The CDR3 DNA reads TGTGCCAGCAGCTTAGTGTGGGCGCTCTACAATGAGCAGTTCTTC. It yields the protein CASSLVWALYNEQFF.

A few counts support this clone. The genes are TRBV2 and TRBJ2-7; 7 bases map to TRBD2. CDR1 and CDR2 (germline): SNHLY, FYNNEI. The V and J ends lost 4 bases and 0 bases, in that order; junction bases with no gene match: 6. The CDR3 runs 15 residues. In DNA form, the CDR3 reads TGTGCCAGCAGTGGGTTGGTAGCGGGCTCCTACGAGCAGTACTTC. It codes for CASSGLVAGSYEQYF.

This clone was observed a few times. V gene TRBV5-1 combines with J gene TRBJ2-7, with 9 bases that match TRBD2. The CDR3 length is 15 residues. The V gene's germline CDR1 is SGHRS and CDR2 YFSETQ. V was clipped by 2 bases and J by 5 bases; unmatched bases: 8. As DNA, the CDR3 is TGCGCCAGCAGCTTCGTAGCGGGAGTATCGGACGAGCAGTACTTC. Its protein product is CASSFVAGVSDEQYF.

The V gene is TRBV5-1, the J gene TRBJ1-5; D may be TRBD1 (6 bases). Per germline, CDR1 SGHRS and CDR2 YFSETQ. V was clipped by 1 base and J by 2 bases, with 13 bases between them. CDR3 length: 16 amino acids. The CDR3 nucleotides are TGCGCCAGCAGCTTGAGGGGGGAAGGGGGCAATCAGCCCCAGCATTTT. Translated, it gives CASSLRGEGGNQPQHF.

By frequency in the sample, this clone is medium-sized (0.01 to 0.1%). The chain couples TRBV9 to TRBJ2-7; D is unresolved. The CDR3 covers 13 residues. Trimming shortened V by 3 bases and J by 5 bases, and 12 bases separated the two germline ends. Germline assignment: CDR1 SGDLS and CDR2 YYNGEE. CDR3 loop: CASSGKYGNEQYF. CDR3 bases: TGTGCCAGCAGCGGAAAGTACGGAAACGAGCAGTACTTC.

The chain combines TRBV19 with TRBJ1-3; D not certain. The CDR3 runs to 15 residues. CDR1 LNHDA and CDR2 SQIVND come from the germline V gene (reference sequence). The germline V and J ends were trimmed by 3 bases and 9 bases, with 18 bases remaining between them. CDR3: CASSIDGRARGTIYF. The CDR3 DNA reads as TGTGCCAGTAGTATTGATGGGAGAGCAAGAGGCACCATATATTTT. Looking up the rest from reference TRBV19 and TRBJ1-3 gives the full variable domain: DGGITQSPKYLFRKEGQNVTLSCEQNLNHDAMYWYRQDPGQGLRLIYYSQIVNDFQKGDIAEGYSVSREKKESFPLTVTSAQKNPTAFYLCASSIDGRARGTIYFGEGSWLTVV.

The V gene is TRBV30, the J gene TRBJ2-4, with 7 positions matching TRBD2. This CDR3 has 19 amino acids. Per germline, CDR1 GTSNPN and CDR2 SVGIG (reference sequence). The J segment lost 0 bases and the V segment lost 0 bases, leaving 14 bases of the junction unmatched. CDR3 residues: CAWSVLGAGAHLAKNIQYF. As DNA, the CDR3 is TGTGCCTGGAGTGTATTAGGGGCGGGAGCCCACTTAGCCAAAAACATTCAGTACTTC.

V and J are TRBV5-6 and TRBJ1-5; D perhaps matches TRBD1 (5 bases). CDR3 length: 15 residues. Trimming shortened V by 0 bases and J by 8 bases, and 15 bases separated the two germline ends. Looked up from germline, CDR1 is SGHDT and CDR2 is YYEEEE. The CDR3 spells CASSLDRQIGEPQHF. CDR3 nucleotides: TGTGCCAGCAGCTTGGACAGGCAAATTGGGGAGCCCCAGCATTTT.

The chain links TRBV6-5 to TRBJ2-7; 7 bases are shared with TRBD1. Looked up from germline, CDR1 is MNHEY and CDR2 is SVGAGI. The CDR3 is 15 residues long. J gave up 2 bases and V 0 bases, and 4 bases lay outside the gene matches. CDR3: CASSYSQGTAYEQYF. For the CDR3, the DNA is TGTGCCAGCAGTTACTCTCAAGGGACAGCCTACGAGCAGTACTTC.

This clone was counted between two and nine times. The chain employs TRBV16 and TRBJ1-5, with 9 nucleotides matching TRBD1. The CDR3 totals 15 residues. V gave up 1 base and J gave up 8 bases; unmatched junction bases: 6. In germline, CDR1 is KGHSY, CDR2 FQNENV. CDR3 protein: CASSQLGTGSKPQHF. The CDR3 DNA sequence: TGTGCCAGCAGCCAATTAGGGACAGGGTCTAAGCCCCAGCATTTT.

This clone was seen just once. The V call is TRBV2, the J call TRBJ2-1; D is possibly TRBD2 (6 bases). V dropped 7 bases and J dropped 4 bases, with 14 bases sitting between them. From germline, CDR1 is SNHLY and CDR2 FYNNEI. This CDR3 contains 14 residues. CDR3 nucleotide sequence: TGTGCCAGCACTACCGGGACTCCGTACAATGAGCAGTTCTTC. Encoded protein: CASTTGTPYNEQFF. Combining the CDR3 with reference TRBV2 and TRBJ2-1 gives the whole variable domain EPEVTQTPSHQVTQMGQEVILRCVPISNHLYFYWYRQILGQKVEFLVSFYNNEISEKSEIFDDQFSVERPDGSNFTLKIRSTKLEDSAMYFCASTTGTPYNEQFFGPGTRLTVL.

The chain links TRBV10-2 to TRBJ1-1, with D perhaps matching TRBD1 (6 bases). The V end lost 4 bases, the J end lost 2 bases, and 14 bases lay between the germline ends. Germline V gene sequence: CDR1 WSHSY, CDR2 SAAADI. The CDR3 runs to 15 residues. The CDR3 here is CASSAGVGGNTEAFF. The CDR3, as DNA: TGCGCCAGCAGTGCAGGAGTAGGGGGAAACACTGAAGCTTTCTTT.

The chain couples TRBV2 to TRBJ2-2; possibly TRBD1 or TRBD2 for D (6 bases each). CDR3 length equals 15 residues. Trimming stripped 11 bases from V and 5 bases from J, with 21 bases between. The germline gives CDR1 SNHLY, CDR2 FYNNEI. CDR3 DNA sequence: TGTGCCTATCCAAAATCGGAAGGGGGGACCGGGGAGCTGTTTTTT. Its translation is CAYPKSEGGTGELFF.

The chain employs TRBV2 and TRBJ2-2, with 13 bases that match TRBD2. The junction had 12 bases not matched to a gene; V was cut back by 8 bases and J by 9 bases. The CDR3 is made up of 16 amino acids. CDR1 is SNHLY, CDR2 FYNNEI, per germline. CDR3 in amino acids: CASGRSRTSGSRELFF. Written as DNA, the CDR3 is TGTGCCAGCGGGAGATCTCGGACTAGCGGGAGCCGGGAGCTGTTTTTT.

The chain combines TRBV5-6 with TRBJ1-1, with D perhaps TRBD1 (6 bases). Germline CDR1 SGHDT, CDR2 YYEEEE. V lost 2 bases, J lost 0 bases, and 17 bases lay in between. The CDR3 consists of 17 residues. The CDR3 is CASSLTVLRGVNTEAFF. The CDR3 DNA sequence: TGTGCCAGCAGCTTAACAGTCCTCAGGGGAGTGAACACTGAAGCTTTCTTT.

This clone is medium-sized in the sample. The CDR3 reads CASSQDQGAGANVLTF. The CDR3 DNA sequence: TGTGCCAGCAGCCAAGATCAGGGGGCTGGGGCCAACGTCCTGACTTTC. The chain combines TRBV4-2 with TRBJ2-6, with TRBD1 identical over 7 bases. CDR1 LGHNA and CDR2 YNFKEQ come from the germline V gene. Unmatched junction bases numbered 1, after V lost 0 bases and J lost 2 bases. CDR3 size: 16 residues.

The sample holds one count of this clone. The V call is TRBV18, the J call TRBJ1-4; TRBD1 might be the D (6 bases). The CDR3 consists of 15 residues. V was trimmed by 6 bases and J by 6 bases, leaving 17 bases between them. CDR1 is KGHSH, CDR2 LQKENI, per germline. The CDR3 DNA reads TGTGCCAGCTCCCGAGGGGGTGTTGTCGATGAAAAACTGTTTTTT. Translation: CASSRGGVVDEKLFF.

CDR3 loop: CASSLWGPLTYEQYF. CDR3 DNA: TGTGCCAGCAGCTTATGGGGGCCCCTAACCTACGAGCAGTACTTC. The V and J genes are TRBV7-2 and TRBJ2-7, with D possibly TRBD1 on 6 matching bases. The germline V and J ends were trimmed by 2 bases and 2 bases, with 13 bases remaining between them. The CDR3 is 15 residues long. Germline loops: CDR1 SGHTA, CDR2 FQGNSA.

This chain connects TRBV11-2 to TRBJ2-4; D might be TRBD2 (5 bases). This CDR3 has 17 residues. The V end lost 3 bases, the J end lost 0 bases, and 15 bases lay between the germline ends. Germline CDR1 SGHAT, CDR2 FQNNGV. The chain's CDR3 is CASSLTQRALAKNIQYF. CDR3 DNA sequence: TGTGCCAGCAGCTTGACCCAGAGGGCTCTAGCCAAAAACATTCAGTACTTC.

This clone rates as medium-sized. The rearrangement uses TRBV6-6 and TRBJ1-5; D remains ambiguous. Trimming cost V 4 bases and J 0 bases, with 4 bases left between them. This CDR3 comprises 13 residues. Germline V gives CDR1 MNHNY, CDR2 SVGAGI (reference sequence). CDR3 sequence (DNA): TGTGCCAGCAGTTCTAGTAGCAATCAGCCCCAGCATTTT. It translates to CASSSSSNQPQHF.

This rearrangement joins TRBV4-1 to TRBJ2-1; 10 nucleotides align to TRBD2. Trimming cost V 2 bases and J 16 bases; bases outside gene matches: 26. In germline, CDR1 is MGHRA, CDR2 YSYEKL. There are 19 residues in the CDR3. The CDR3 spells CASSQHEGPSGGPNRRGFF. CDR3 DNA sequence: TGCGCCAGCAGCCAACATGAGGGCCCTAGCGGGGGCCCCAATCGGAGAGGCTTCTTC.

The chain has TRBV6-6 and TRBJ1-1, with D unclear. Germline V gene sequence: CDR1 MNHNY, CDR2 SVGAGI (reference sequence). The germline V and J ends were trimmed by 5 bases and 11 bases, with 21 bases remaining between them. The CDR3 extends over 14 amino acids. The CDR3 sequence: CASSQGIPPLGAFF. The CDR3 DNA reads as TGTGCCAGCAGTCAAGGCATCCCCCCTCTGGGTGCTTTCTTT.

This clone occurred a few times. The V gene is TRBV6-1, the J gene TRBJ1-1; tentative D call: TRBD1 (6 bases). The CDR3 is made up of 10 amino acids. V was clipped by 11 bases and J by 6 bases, with 10 bases between them. CDR1 and CDR2 (germline): MNHNS, SASEGT. The CDR3: CAHGGPEAFF. In DNA, the CDR3 is TGTGCCCACGGGGGGCCTGAAGCTTTCTTT.

The rearrangement links TRBV14 to TRBJ2-7, with a weak D call TRBD1 (5 bases). The V gene lost 1 base and the J gene lost 3 bases, with 10 bases spanning the gap. The CDR3 consists of 14 residues. Looked up from germline, CDR1 is SGHDN and CDR2 is FVKESK. The CDR3 coding sequence is TGTGCCAGCAGCCAAGTTCTAGGGGACTACGAGCAGTACTTC. This sequence encodes CASSQVLGDYEQYF.

J is TRBJ2-5 and V is TRBV6-6; D uncertain. Looked up from germline, CDR1 is MNHNY and CDR2 is SVGAGI (reference sequence). V lost 2 bases and J lost 5, with 12 bases in between. The CDR3 is made up of 14 amino acids. The CDR3 here is CASSYPEARETQYF. DNA of the CDR3: TGTGCCAGCAGTTACCCAGAAGCACGGGAGACCCAGTACTTC.

The CDR3 loop reads CASNSGRSSYEQYF. CDR3 nucleotides: TGTGCCAGCAACAGCGGGAGGAGCTCCTACGAGCAGTACTTC. The chain employs TRBV2 and TRBJ2-7; 9 bases line up with TRBD2. The CDR3 is 14 amino acids. Germline V gives CDR1 SNHLY, CDR2 FYNNEI. The junction had 4 bases not matched to a gene; V was cut back by 7 bases and J by 0 bases.